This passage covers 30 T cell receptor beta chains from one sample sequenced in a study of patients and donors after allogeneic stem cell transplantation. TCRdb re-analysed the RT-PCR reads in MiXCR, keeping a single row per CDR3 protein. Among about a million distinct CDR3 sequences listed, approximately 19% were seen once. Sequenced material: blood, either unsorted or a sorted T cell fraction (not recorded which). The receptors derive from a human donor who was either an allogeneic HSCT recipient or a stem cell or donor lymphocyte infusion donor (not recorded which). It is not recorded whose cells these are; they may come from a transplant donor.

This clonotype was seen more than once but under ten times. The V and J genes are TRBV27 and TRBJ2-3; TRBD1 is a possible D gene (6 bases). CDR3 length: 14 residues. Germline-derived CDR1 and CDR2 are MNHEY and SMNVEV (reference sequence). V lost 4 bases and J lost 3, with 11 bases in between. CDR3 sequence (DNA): TGTGCCAGCAGTTGGACCACAGGGACAGATACGCAGTATTTT. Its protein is CASSWTTGTDTQYF.

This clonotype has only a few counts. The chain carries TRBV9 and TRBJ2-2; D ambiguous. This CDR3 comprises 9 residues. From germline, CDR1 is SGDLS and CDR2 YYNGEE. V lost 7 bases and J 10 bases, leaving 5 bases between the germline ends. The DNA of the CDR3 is TGTGCCAGCGGCCCGGAGCTGTTTTTT. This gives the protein CASGPELFF.

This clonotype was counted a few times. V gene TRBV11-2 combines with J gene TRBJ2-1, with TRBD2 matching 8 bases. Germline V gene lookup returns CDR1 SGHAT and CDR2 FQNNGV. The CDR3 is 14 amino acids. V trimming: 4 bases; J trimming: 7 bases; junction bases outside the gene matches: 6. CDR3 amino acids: CASSSPRGRNEQFF. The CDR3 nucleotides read TGTGCCAGCAGCTCCCCTCGCGGGAGGAATGAGCAGTTCTTC.

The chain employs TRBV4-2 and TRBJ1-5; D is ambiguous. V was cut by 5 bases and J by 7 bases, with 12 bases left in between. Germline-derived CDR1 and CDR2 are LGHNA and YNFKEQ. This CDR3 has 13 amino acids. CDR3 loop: CASSSDLLQPQHF. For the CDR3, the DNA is TGTGCCAGCAGCTCGGACTTACTGCAGCCCCAGCATTTT.

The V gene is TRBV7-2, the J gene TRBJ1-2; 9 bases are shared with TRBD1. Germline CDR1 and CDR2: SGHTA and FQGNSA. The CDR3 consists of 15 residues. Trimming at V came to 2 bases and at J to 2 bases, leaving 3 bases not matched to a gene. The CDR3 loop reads CASSLQTGGNYGYTF. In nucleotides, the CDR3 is TGTGCCAGCAGCTTACAGACAGGGGGAAACTATGGCTACACCTTC.

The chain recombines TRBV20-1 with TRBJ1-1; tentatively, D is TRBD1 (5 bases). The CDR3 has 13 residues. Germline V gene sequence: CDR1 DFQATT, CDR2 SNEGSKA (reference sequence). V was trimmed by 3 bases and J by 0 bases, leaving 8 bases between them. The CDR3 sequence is CSASRVMNTEAFF. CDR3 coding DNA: TGCAGTGCTAGCAGGGTCATGAACACTGAAGCTTTCTTT.

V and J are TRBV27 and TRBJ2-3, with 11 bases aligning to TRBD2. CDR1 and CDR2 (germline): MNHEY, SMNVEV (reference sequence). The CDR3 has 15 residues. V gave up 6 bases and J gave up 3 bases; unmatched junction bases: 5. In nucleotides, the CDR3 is TGTGCCAGCAGGCTTAGCGGGGGGGGTACAGATACGCAGTATTTT. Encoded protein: CASRLSGGGTDTQYF.

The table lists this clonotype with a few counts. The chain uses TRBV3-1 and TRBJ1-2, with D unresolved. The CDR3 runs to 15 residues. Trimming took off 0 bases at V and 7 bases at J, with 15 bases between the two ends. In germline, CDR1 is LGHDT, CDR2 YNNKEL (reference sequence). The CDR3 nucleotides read TGTGCCAGCAGCCAAGATCTTGCCGTACGGTCTGGCTACACCTTC. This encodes CASSQDLAVRSGYTF.

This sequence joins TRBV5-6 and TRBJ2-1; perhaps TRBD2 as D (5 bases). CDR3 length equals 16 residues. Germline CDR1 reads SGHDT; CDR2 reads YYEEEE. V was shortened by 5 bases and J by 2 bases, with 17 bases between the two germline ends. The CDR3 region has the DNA TGTGCCAGCAGGCCGCCCCGGGAACGTGCCTACAATGAGCAGTTCTTC. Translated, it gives CASRPPRERAYNEQFF.

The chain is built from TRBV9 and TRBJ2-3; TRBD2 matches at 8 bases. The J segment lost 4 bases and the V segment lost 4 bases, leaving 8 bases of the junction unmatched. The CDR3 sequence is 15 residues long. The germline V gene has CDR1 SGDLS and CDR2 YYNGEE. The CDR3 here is CASSWTSISPDTQYF. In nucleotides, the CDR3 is TGTGCCAGCAGCTGGACTAGCATTTCCCCAGATACGCAGTATTTT.

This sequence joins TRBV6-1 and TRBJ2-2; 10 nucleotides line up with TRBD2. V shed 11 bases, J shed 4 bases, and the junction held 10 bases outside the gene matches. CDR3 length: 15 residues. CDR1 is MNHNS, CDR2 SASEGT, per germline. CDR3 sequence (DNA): TGTGCCGGAGCGGCGTTAGCGGGAGGCACCGGGGAGCTGTTTTTT. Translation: CAGAALAGGTGELFF.

The CDR3 region is CASSWGAGVVADTQYF. DNA of the CDR3: TGTGCCAGCAGCTGGGGAGCGGGAGTTGTGGCAGATACGCAGTATTTT. The rearrangement links TRBV7-2 to TRBJ2-3; 8 nucleotides align to TRBD2. This CDR3 contains 16 residues. After removal of 4 bases from V and 4 bases from J, the junction contained 10 bases not matched to a gene. CDR1 is SGHTA, CDR2 FQGNSA, per germline.

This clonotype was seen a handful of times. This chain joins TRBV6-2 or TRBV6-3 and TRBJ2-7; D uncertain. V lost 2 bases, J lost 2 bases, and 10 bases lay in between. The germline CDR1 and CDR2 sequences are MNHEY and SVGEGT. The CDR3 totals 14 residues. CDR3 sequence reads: CASSYSDSAYEQYF. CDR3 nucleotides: TGTGCCAGCAGTTACAGCGACTCCGCCTACGAGCAGTACTTC.

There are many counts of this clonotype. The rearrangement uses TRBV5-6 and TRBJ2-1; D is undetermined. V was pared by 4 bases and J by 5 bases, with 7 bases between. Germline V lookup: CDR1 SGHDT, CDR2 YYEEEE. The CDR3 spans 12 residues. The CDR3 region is CASSPLNNEQFF. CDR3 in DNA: TGTGCCAGCAGCCCTCTCAACAATGAGCAGTTCTTC.

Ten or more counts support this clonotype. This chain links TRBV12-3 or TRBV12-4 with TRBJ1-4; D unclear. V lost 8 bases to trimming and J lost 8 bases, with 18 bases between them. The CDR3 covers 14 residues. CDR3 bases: TGTGCCAGCGGAAGTAACCGGAGAGAGGAAAAACTGTTTTTT. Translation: CASGSNRREEKLFF.

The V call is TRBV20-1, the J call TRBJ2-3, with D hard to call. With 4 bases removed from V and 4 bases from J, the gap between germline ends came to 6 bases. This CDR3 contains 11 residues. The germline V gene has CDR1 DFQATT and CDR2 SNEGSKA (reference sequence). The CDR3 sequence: CSATSADTQYF. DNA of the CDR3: TGCAGTGCTACCTCCGCAGATACGCAGTATTTT.

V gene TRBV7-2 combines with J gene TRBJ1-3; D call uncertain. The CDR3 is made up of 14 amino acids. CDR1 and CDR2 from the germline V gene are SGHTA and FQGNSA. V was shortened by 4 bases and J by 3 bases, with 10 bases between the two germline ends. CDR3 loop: CASSSVGLGNTIYF. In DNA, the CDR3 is TGTGCCAGCAGCTCGGTCGGGCTTGGAAACACCATATATTTT.

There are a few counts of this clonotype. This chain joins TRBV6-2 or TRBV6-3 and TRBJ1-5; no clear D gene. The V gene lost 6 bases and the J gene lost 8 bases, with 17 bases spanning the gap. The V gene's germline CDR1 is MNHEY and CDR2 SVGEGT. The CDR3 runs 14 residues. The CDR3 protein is CASRDRAGREPQHF. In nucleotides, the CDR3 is TGTGCCAGCAGAGACCGGGCCGGAAGGGAGCCCCAGCATTTT.

CDR3 nucleotides: TGTGCCAGCTCACCACGACCGGAGGTTCGGGCCACCATATATTTT. Translating gives CASSPRPEVRATIYF. The genes are TRBV18 and TRBJ1-3; D is uncertain. Germline V gene lookup returns CDR1 KGHSH and CDR2 LQKENI. The CDR3 consists of 15 residues. V lost 1 base and J lost 9, with 16 bases in between.

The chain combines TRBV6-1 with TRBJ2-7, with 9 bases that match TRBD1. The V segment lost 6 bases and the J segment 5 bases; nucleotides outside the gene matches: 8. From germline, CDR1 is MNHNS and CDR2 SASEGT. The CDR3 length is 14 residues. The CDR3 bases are TGTGCCAGCAGCCGCGGGACAGGGCTCAACGAGCAGTACTTC. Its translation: CASSRGTGLNEQYF.

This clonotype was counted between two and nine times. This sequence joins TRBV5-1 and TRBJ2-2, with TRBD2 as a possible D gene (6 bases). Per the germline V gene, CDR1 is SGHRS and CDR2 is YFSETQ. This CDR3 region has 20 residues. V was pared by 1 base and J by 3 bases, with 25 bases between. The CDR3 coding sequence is TGCGCCAGCAGCTTGCGAATAAAGGAGGGATACAGGTTCTACACCGGGGAGCTGTTTTTT. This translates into CASSLRIKEGYRFYTGELFF.

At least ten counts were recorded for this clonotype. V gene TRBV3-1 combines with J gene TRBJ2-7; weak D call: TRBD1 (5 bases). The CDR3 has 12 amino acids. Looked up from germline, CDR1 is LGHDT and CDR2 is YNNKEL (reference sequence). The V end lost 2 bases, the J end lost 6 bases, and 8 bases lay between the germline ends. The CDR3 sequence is CASSQRTGEQYF. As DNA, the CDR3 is TGTGCCAGCAGCCAACGAACAGGCGAGCAGTACTTC.

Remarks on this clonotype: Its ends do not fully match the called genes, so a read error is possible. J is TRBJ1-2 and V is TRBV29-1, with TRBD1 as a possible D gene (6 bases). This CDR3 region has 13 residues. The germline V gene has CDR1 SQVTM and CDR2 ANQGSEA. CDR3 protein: CSVAKDSNNGYTF. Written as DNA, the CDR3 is TGCAGCGTTGCGAAGGACAGTAACAATGGCTACACCTTC. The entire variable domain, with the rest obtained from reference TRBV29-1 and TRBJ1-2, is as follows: SAVISQKPSRDICQRGTSLTIQCQVDSQVTMMFWYRQQPGQSLTLIATANQGSEATYESGFVIDKFPISRPNLTFSTLTVSNMSPEDSSIYLCSVAKDSNNGYTFGSGTRLTVV.

The CDR3 protein is CASSWARGGEAFF. CDR3 DNA sequence: TGTGCCAGCAGTTGGGCGAGGGGGGGGGAAGCTTTCTTT. The chain uses TRBV12-3 or TRBV12-4 and TRBJ1-1; a weak D match, TRBD1 (6 bases). V lost 4 bases, J lost 8 bases, and 14 bases lay in between. The CDR3 loop spans 13 amino acids.

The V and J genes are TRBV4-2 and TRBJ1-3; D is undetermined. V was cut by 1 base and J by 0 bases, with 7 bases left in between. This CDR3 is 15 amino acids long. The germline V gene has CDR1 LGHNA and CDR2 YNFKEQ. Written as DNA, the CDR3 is TGTGCCAGCAGCCAAGGACGGAACTCTGGAAACACCATATATTTT. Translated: CASSQGRNSGNTIYF.

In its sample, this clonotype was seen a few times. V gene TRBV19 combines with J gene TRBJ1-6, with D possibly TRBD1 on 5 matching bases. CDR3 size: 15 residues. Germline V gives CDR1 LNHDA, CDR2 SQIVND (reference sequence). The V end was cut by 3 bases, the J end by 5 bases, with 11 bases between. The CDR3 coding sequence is TGTGCCAGTAGTATTGTGGACAAAAATAATTCACCCCTCCACTTT. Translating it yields CASSIVDKNNSPLHF.

The CDR3 DNA is TGTGCCAGCAGCTTACAGGACGTTTCCTACGAGCAGTACTTC. It translates to CASSLQDVSYEQYF. J is TRBJ2-7 and V is TRBV7-9; no clear D gene. Per germline, CDR1 SEHNR and CDR2 FQNEAQ (reference sequence). Deletions cut 2 bases from V and 1 base from J, with 9 bases between. This CDR3 spans 14 amino acids.

The CDR3 spells CASSLTGQGVQETQYF. The CDR3 DNA follows: TGTGCCAGCAGCTTAACGGGGCAGGGGGTCCAAGAGACCCAGTACTTC. The chain employs TRBV7-3 and TRBJ2-5, with 7 bases identical to TRBD1. The CDR3 runs 16 residues. V lost 0 bases to trimming and J lost 1 base; unmatched junction nucleotides: 5. Germline CDR1 is SGHTA and CDR2 is FQGTGA.

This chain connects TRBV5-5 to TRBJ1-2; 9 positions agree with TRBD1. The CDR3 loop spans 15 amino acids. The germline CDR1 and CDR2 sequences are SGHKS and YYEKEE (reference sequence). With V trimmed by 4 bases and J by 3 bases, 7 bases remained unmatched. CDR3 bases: TGTGCCAGCAGCCCCTCCTGGACAGGGGACTATGGCTACACCTTC. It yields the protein CASSPSWTGDYGYTF.

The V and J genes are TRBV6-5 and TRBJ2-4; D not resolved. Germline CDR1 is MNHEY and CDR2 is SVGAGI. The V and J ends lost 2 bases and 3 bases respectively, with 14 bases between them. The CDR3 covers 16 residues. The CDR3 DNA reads TGTGCCAGCAGTTACATAAGACCCACGGGCAAAAACATTCAGTACTTC. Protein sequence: CASSYIRPTGKNIQYF.